The rows below give T cell receptor beta chains drawn from one sample of a study of OX40 agonist ivuxolimab in advanced cancers. Some clones are missing from TCRdb's copy, which holds only in-frame ones; the method was immunoSEQ multiplex PCR. This table holds 55,000 to 75,000 clones, less than 85% found once. The sequenced sample was CD4+ or CD8+ T cells sorted from blood, obtained in a trial of the OX40 agonist ivuxolimab. Every receptor here comes from an adult with an advanced solid tumor such as melanoma, head and neck, liver or kidney cancer. Both conserved end residues are part of each CDR3. Fields, in order: J gene, clone size, D gene, V gene, CDR3 DNA, CDR3 protein. A D gene is named only where the DNA matches it firmly. Clone size is stated in some rows and not others, as once, few, many or a class when expanded.

>TRBJ1-4|.|.|TRBV28
TGTGCCAGCAGTGTGACATGGGAAAAACTGTTTTTT
CASSVTWEKLFF
>TRBJ2-7|.|TRBD1|TRBV28
TGTGCCAGCGTAGGGACAGGGGGCCCCTACGAGCAGTACTTC
CASVGTGGPYEQYF
>TRBJ1-4|once|.|TRBV5-4
TGTGCCAGCAGCCCGGCCTCCAGGAATGAAAAACTGTTTTTT
CASSPASRNEKLFF
>TRBJ2-5|.|.|TRBV2
TGTGCCAGCAGGGCTAGCCAAGAGACCCAGTACTTC
CASRASQETQYF
>TRBJ2-7|once|TRBD1|TRBV7-9
TGTGCCAGCAGCGGTCAGGGACAGTCCCTAGAGCAGTACTTC
CASSGQGQSLEQYF
>TRBJ2-5|.|.|TRBV4-3
TGCGCCAGCAGCCAAGCGCTAGGGGACCAAGAGACCCAGTACTTC
CASSQALGDQETQYF
>TRBJ2-4|few|TRBD1|TRBV5-6
TGTGCCAGCAGCCAACGACAGGGGTTTGTATGGGGAACCAAAAACATTCAGTACTTC
CASSQRQGFVWGTKNIQYF
>TRBJ1-5|.|.|TRBV6-6
TGTGCCAGCAGTTACTCTGGGGAGGCGAACGGTCAGCATTTT
CASSYSGEANGQHF
>TRBJ2-3|.|TRBD2|TRBV19
TGTGCCAGTAGTATGTGGGGGGGAAAAGGAGATACGCAGTATTTT
CASSMWGGKGDTQYF
>TRBJ1-1|.|.|TRBV11-2
TGTGCCAGCAGCTTAGTTAGGGGGGCGAACACTGAAGCTTTCTTT
CASSLVRGANTEAFF
>TRBJ1-1|.|.|TRBV5-8
TGTGCCAGCAGCTTATGGTCTGAAGCTTTCTTT
CASSLWSEAFF
>TRBJ1-4|.|.|TRBV28
TGTGCCAGCAGTGCAGTTTGGGGGGCGCATGAAAAACTGTTTTTT
CASSAVWGAHEKLFF
>TRBJ2-1|.|.|TRBV6-5
TGTGCCAGCAGTTACAGTAGATGGAATGAGCAGTTCTTC
CASSYSRWNEQFF
>TRBJ1-5|.|.|TRBV7-2
TGTGCCAGCAGCTTAGGTCACAGTAACTTCAATCAGCCCCAGCATTTT
CASSLGHSNFNQPQHF
>TRBJ1-1|few|.|TRBV5-1
TGCGCCAGCAGCTTATTTGGGCTTAACACTGAAGCTTTCTTT
CASSLFGLNTEAFF
>TRBJ2-1|.|.|TRBV6-5
TGTGCCAGCAGTAACACAGGACACAATGAGCAGTTCTTC
CASSNTGHNEQFF
>TRBJ2-3|.|TRBD1|TRBV7-9
TGTGCCAGCAGCTTAGGGGGGACAGCACAGAGCACAGATACGCAGTATTTT
CASSLGGTAQSTDTQYF
>TRBJ2-5|.|.|TRBV9
TGTGCCAGCAGCCCTCACCCGGCAGGCAGGATCGAAGAGACCCAGTACTTC
CASSPHPAGRIEETQYF
>TRBJ1-2|.|.|TRBV5-4
TGTGCCAGCAGCCTGGGACGGTATTCCTATGGCTACACCTTC
CASSLGRYSYGYTF
>TRBJ2-2|.|TRBD1|TRBV5-4
TGTGCCAGCAGCTGGGACAGCAACCGGCCCGGGGAGCTGTTTTTT
CASSWDSNRPGELFF
>TRBJ1-3|.|.|TRBV7-3
TGTGCCAGCAGCCCTCGTGGTGGAAACACCATATATTTT
CASSPRGGNTIYF
>TRBJ2-5|.|TRBD1|TRBV27
TGTGCCAGCAGTCCCCGCAGGGGGCGATCAGAGACCCAGTACTTC
CASSPRRGRSETQYF
>TRBJ1-5|.|TRBD1|TRBV5-1
TGCGCCAGCTCCCTTGGGGACAGTAGCAATCAGCCCCAGCATTTT
CASSLGDSSNQPQHF
>TRBJ1-1|.|.|TRBV4-1
TGCGCCAGCAGCCAAGGCGTGGCAGGGCTGGGGGTTGAAGCTTTCTTT
CASSQGVAGLGVEAFF
>TRBJ2-1|.|.|TRBV7-2
TGTGCCAGCAGCCGGGACTGGGCGCCTAATGAGCAGTTCTTC
CASSRDWAPNEQFF
>TRBJ2-5|.|TRBD2|TRBV6-1
TGTGCCAGCACCGAGGCGGGGGGGCCGGGAGAGACCCAGTACTTC
CASTEAGGPGETQYF
>TRBJ1-1|.|.|TRBV5-1
TGCGCCAGCAGCTCACAGTTGAACACTGAAGCTTTCTTT
CASSSQLNTEAFF